The subject of this entry is one TCR beta chain. Antigen unknown. Time point: after dendritic cell vaccination, including at tumor progression/relapse. PBMC sampling occurred before vaccination, two weeks after the third dose, and at progression. The entry originates in a study of glioma-infiltrating T cells after dendritic cell vaccination. Study-level points and caveats: Higher pretreatment TIL content predicted longer progression-free time and survival.

The protocol was immunoSEQ multiplex PCR, while the TCRdb copy is restricted to in-frame clones and leaves out a portion. The sample holds tens of thousands of clones, 87% seen once. Trimming took off 4 bases at V and 5 bases at J, with 13 bases between the two ends. The CDR3 runs to 14 residues. The germline CDR1 and CDR2 sequences are MNHEY and SMNVEV (reference sequence). This chain joins TRBV27 and TRBJ2-3, with D unresolved. The TCR comes from a human donor with glioblastoma. This material consisted of blood, taken after dendritic cell vaccination. The CDR3 region has the DNA TGTGCCAGCAGTTCACCGAGCGTGGGAGATACGCAGTATTTT. The encoded protein is CASSSPSVGDTQYF.